Listed below are T cell receptor beta chains from one sample, sequenced in a study of T cell responses to AZD1222 COVID-19 vaccine. Sequencing used immunoSEQ multiplex PCR; TCRdb keeps in-frame clones, though not all of them. The sample holds 80,000 or so clones; over 80% are singletons and the top ten take approximately 2.8%. This specimen was peripheral blood, taken on day 0 of AZD1222 vaccination. The receptors derive from an adult in good health. Both conserved end residues are part of each CDR3. D genes are given only for firm matches. Size values are once, few and many counts, or a class for expanded clones, and some rows have none.

D	V	size	J	CDR3	DNA
TRBD1	TRBV27	.	TRBJ1-2	CASSLSEDRSANYGYTF	TGTGCCAGCAGTTTATCTGAGGACAGGAGTGCTAACTATGGCTACACCTTC
.	TRBV19	.	TRBJ1-2	CASSMKGNYGYTF	TGTGCCAGTAGTATGAAAGGGAACTATGGCTACACCTTC
.	TRBV3-1/TRBV3-2	once	TRBJ2-2	CASSQNPRTANTGELFF	TGTGCCAGCAGCCAGAACCCAAGGACAGCGAACACCGGGGAGCTGTTTTTT
.	TRBV12-3/TRBV12-4	.	TRBJ2-1	CASSPERADEQFF	TGTGCCAGCAGCCCGGAGAGGGCCGATGAGCAGTTCTTC
.	TRBV6-6	.	TRBJ2-5	CASSFGQETQYF	TGTGCCAGCAGTTTCGGACAAGAGACCCAGTACTTC
TRBD2	TRBV7-2	.	TRBJ2-2	CASLPSGSGTGELFF	TGTGCCAGTCTACCTAGCGGGAGTGGAACCGGGGAGCTGTTTTTT
.	TRBV7-2	.	TRBJ2-3	CASSLRAGGRGDTDTQYF	TGTGCCAGCAGCTTACGAGCGGGTGGCAGGGGGGACACAGATACGCAGTATTTT
.	TRBV11-2	.	TRBJ2-2	CASSSGYPGNTGELFF	TGTGCCAGCAGCTCTGGCTACCCCGGAAACACCGGGGAGCTGTTTTTT
TRBD1	TRBV5-6	few	TRBJ2-2	CASSPDRDAGELFF	TGTGCCAGCAGCCCCGACAGGGATGCCGGGGAGCTGTTTTTT
TRBD1	TRBV7-8	.	TRBJ2-2	CASSVMDRGLTGELFF	TGTGCCAGCAGCGTCATGGACAGGGGGCTCACCGGGGAGCTGTTTTTT
.	TRBV29-1	.	TRBJ1-5	CSVADGNQPQHF	TGCAGCGTCGCAGACGGGAATCAGCCCCAGCATTTT
.	TRBV4-3	.	TRBJ1-2	CASSQDYPGNYGYTF	TGCGCCAGCAGCCAAGATTATCCAGGGAACTATGGCTACACCTTC
.	TRBV4-3	.	TRBJ2-1	CASSQDEDRAYNEQFF	TGCGCCAGCAGCCAAGATGAGGACAGAGCCTACAATGAGCAGTTCTTC
.	TRBV7-2	.	TRBJ2-5	CASSLLWGTQETQYF	TGTGCCAGCAGCTTACTCTGGGGAACCCAAGAGACCCAGTACTTC
TRBD1	TRBV18	.	TRBJ2-7	CASSEGQGLYEQYF	TGTGCCAGCTCCGAGGGACAGGGGCTATACGAGCAGTACTTC
.	TRBV12-5	.	TRBJ2-3	CASGLGGRDTQYF	TGTGCTAGTGGTTTGGGGGGTAGGGATACGCAGTATTTT
.	TRBV5-1	.	TRBJ1-1	CASSAGGGGMNTEAFF	TGCGCCAGCAGCGCCGGGGGCGGGGGCATGAACACTGAAGCTTTCTTT
TRBD1	TRBV7-3	.	TRBJ1-2	CASSLSTGQGAFYTF	TGTGCCAGCAGCTTAAGTACGGGACAGGGGGCTTTCTACACCTTC